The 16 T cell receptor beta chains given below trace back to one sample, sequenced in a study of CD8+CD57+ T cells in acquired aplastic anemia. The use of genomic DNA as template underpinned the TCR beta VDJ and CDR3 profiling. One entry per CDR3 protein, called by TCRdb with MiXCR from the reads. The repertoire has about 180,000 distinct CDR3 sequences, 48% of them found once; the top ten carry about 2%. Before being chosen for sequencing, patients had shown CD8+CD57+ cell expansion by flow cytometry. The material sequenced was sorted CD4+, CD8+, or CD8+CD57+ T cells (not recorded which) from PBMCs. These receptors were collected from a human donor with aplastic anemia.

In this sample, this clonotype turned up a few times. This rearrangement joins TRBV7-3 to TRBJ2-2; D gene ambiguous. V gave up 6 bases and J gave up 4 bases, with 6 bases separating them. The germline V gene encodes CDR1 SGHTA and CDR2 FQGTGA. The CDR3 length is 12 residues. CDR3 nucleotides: TGTGCCAGCAGGCAAGCCACCGGGGAGCTGTTTTTT. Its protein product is CASRQATGELFF.

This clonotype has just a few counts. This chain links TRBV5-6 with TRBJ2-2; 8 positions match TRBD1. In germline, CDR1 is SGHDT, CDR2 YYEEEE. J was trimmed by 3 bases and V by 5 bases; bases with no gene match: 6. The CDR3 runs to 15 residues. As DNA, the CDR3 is TGTGCCAGCAGGTCAGGGGGCTTGGACACCGGGGAGCTGTTTTTT. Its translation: CASRSGGLDTGELFF. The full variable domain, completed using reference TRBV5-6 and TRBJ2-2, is DAGVTQSPTHLIKTRGQQVTLRCSPKSGHDTVSWYQQALGQGPQFIFQYYEEEERQRGNFPDRFSGHQFPNYSSELNVNALLLGDSALYLCASRSGGLDTGELFFGEGSRLTVL.

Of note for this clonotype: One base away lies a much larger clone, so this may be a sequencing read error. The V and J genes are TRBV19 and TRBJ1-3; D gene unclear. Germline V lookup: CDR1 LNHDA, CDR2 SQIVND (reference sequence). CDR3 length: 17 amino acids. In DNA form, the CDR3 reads TGTGCCAGTAGTATTTTGTTGGAGCGCCGCTCTGGAAACACCATAGATTTT. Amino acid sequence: CASSILLERRSGNTIDF.

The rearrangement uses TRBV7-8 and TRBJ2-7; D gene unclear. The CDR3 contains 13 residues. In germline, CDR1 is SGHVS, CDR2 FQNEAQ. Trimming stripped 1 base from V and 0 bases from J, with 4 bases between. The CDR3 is CASSLVASYEQYF. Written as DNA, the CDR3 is TGTGCCAGCAGCTTAGTGGCCTCCTACGAGCAGTACTTC.

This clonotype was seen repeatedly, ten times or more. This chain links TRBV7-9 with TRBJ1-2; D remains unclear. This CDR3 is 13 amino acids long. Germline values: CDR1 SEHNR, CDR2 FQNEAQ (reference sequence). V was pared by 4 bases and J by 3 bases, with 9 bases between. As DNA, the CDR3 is TGTGCCAGCAGCTCGGACGGCCACTATGGCTACACCTTC. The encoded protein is CASSSDGHYGYTF.

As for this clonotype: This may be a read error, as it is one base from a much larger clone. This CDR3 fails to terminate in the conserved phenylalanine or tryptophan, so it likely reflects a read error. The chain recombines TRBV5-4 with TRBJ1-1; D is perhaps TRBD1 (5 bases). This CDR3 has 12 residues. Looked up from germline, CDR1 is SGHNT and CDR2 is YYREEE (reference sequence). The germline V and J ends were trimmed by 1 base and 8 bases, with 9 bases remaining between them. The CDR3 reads CASSLRDGEAFL. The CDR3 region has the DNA TGTGCCAGCAGCTTGAGGGACGGCGAAGCTTTCCTT.

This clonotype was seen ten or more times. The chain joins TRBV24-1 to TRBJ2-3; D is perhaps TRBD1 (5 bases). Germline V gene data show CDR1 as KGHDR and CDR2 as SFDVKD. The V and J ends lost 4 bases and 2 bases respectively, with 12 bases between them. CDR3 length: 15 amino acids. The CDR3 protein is CATSEGAILTDTQYF. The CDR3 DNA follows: TGTGCCACCAGTGAAGGGGCGATACTCACAGATACGCAGTATTTT.

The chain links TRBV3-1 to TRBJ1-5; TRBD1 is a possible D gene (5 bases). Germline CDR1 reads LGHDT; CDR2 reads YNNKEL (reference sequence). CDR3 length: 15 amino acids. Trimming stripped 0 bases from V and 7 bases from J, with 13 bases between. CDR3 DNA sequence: TGTGCCAGCAGCCAAGACAGGGCCTCGAGACAGCCCCAGCATTTT. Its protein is CASSQDRASRQPQHF.

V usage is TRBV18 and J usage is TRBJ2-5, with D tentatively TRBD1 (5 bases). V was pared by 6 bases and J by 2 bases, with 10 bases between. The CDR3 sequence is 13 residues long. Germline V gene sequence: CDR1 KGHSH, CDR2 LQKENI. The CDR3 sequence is CASSSTVQETQYF. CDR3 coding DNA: TGTGCCAGCTCGTCGACAGTACAAGAGACCCAGTACTTC.

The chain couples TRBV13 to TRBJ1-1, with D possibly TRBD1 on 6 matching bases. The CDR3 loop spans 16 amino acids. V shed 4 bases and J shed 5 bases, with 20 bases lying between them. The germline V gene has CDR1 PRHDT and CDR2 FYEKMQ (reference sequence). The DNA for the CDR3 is TGTGCCAGCAGCTATAGTCACTCCGGGCAGGGGACTGAAGCTTTCTTT. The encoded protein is CASSYSHSGQGTEAFF.

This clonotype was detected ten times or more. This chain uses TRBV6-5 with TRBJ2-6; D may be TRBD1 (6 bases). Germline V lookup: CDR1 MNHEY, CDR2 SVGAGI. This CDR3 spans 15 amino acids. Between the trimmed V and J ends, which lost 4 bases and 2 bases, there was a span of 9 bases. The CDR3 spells CASSFRTAGANVLTF. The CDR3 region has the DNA TGTGCCAGCAGTTTTAGGACAGCTGGGGCCAACGTCCTGACTTTC.

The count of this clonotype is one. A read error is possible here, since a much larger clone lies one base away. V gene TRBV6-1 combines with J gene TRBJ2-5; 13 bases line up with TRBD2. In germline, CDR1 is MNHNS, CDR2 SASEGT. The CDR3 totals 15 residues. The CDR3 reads CVSSERTSGRETQYF. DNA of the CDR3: TGTGTCAGCAGTGAACGGACTAGCGGGAGAGAGACCCAGTACTTC.

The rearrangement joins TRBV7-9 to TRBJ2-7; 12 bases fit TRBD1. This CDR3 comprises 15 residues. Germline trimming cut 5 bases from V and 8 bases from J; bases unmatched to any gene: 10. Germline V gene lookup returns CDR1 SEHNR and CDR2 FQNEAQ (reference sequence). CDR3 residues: CASSQPGTGGGKQYF. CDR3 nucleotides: TGTGCCAGCAGCCAACCCGGGACAGGGGGCGGCAAGCAGTACTTC.

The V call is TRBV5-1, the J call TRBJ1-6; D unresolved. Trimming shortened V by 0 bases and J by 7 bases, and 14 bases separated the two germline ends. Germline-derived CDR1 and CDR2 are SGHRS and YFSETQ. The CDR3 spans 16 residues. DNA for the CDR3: TGCGCCAGCAGCTTGGGTATGGCAGCTCGGAATTCACCCCTCCACTTT. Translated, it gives CASSLGMAARNSPLHF.

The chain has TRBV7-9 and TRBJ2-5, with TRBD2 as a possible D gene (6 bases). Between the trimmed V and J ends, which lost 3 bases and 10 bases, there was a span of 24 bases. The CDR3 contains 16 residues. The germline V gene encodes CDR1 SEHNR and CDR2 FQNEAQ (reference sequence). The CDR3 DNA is TGTGCCAGCAGCTTGGCGGGAACTAGGGATAAGAGAGGCCAGTACTTC. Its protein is CASSLAGTRDKRGQYF.

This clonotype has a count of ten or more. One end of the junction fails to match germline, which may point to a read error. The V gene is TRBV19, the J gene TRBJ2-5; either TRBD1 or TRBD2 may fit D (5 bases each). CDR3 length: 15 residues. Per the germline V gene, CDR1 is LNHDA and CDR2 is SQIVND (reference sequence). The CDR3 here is CASSTSGPPQGTQYF. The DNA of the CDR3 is TGTGCCAGTAGTACCTCGGGACCCCCCCAAGGGACCCAGTACTTC.